This T cell receptor (beta chain) was captured by sequencing in a study of PD-1 blockade in classical Hodgkin lymphoma. On the study more broadly: A 3 mg/kg intravenous dose of nivolumab was received by patients every 2 weeks. General study points: Complete responders showed a baseline diversity that resembled the diversity of newly diagnosed patients. The causes of the repertoire differences, possibly disease activity or prior therapy, remain undefined. Baseline TCR diversity was reportedly lower in newly diagnosed patients than in healthy donors. It was reported as lower still in relapsed/refractory patients.

The table lists this clone with a few counts. No antigen is known for it. The germline V and J ends were trimmed by 2 bases and 4 bases, with 11 bases remaining between them. The CDR3 spans 14 residues. The germline V gene encodes CDR1 MGHRA and CDR2 YSYEKL. Relapses following autologous stem cell transplantation were seen in all patients, with brentuximab vedotin exposure varying. Data came from immunoSEQ multiplex PCR; TCRdb stores just in-frame clones and leaves some out. Altogether some 60,000 clones are present, approximately 90% being singletons, with the ten largest covering 15%. This sequence was found in a human donor with classical Hodgkin lymphoma. The chain is built from TRBV4-1 and TRBJ1-1, with D maybe TRBD1 (6 bases). The sample consisted of peripheral blood mononuclear cells (PBMCs), taken at baseline. The CDR3 is CASSQRQTGTEAFF. As DNA, the CDR3 is TGCGCCAGCAGCCAACGACAGACAGGCACTGAAGCTTTCTTT.